The T cell receptor beta chain under discussion was sequenced for a study of blood T cell repertoires in COVID-19. Study background: Samples representing acute and convalescent COVID-19 were sourced from the United States, Italy and Spain. PBMCs, B-cell-depleted T cells, or T cells were the source of the cDNA or gDNA that made up the material.

Per the authors' pipeline: For nucleated cells, counts were estimated from reference gene primer amplification. Measured with immunoSEQ multiplex PCR; TCRdb has only the in-frame clones, and not every one. The D gene and trimming were derived from the DNA, and the V and J assignments and clone size from that table. The table records 150,000 to 200,000 clones, roughly 79% of them present only once. Germline loops: CDR1 KGHSH, CDR2 LQKENI. Germline trimming cut 3 bases from V and 4 bases from J; bases unmatched to any gene: 5. The CDR3 length is 16 residues. This rearrangement joins TRBV18 to TRBJ2-1, with 11 bases matching TRBD2. The sequence was obtained from a man in his sixties with active or convalescent COVID-19. Input material: peripheral blood. DNA for the CDR3: TGTGCCAGCTCACCGGGGACTAGCGGAGTTTACAATGAGCAGTTCTTC. This encodes CASSPGTSGVYNEQFF.